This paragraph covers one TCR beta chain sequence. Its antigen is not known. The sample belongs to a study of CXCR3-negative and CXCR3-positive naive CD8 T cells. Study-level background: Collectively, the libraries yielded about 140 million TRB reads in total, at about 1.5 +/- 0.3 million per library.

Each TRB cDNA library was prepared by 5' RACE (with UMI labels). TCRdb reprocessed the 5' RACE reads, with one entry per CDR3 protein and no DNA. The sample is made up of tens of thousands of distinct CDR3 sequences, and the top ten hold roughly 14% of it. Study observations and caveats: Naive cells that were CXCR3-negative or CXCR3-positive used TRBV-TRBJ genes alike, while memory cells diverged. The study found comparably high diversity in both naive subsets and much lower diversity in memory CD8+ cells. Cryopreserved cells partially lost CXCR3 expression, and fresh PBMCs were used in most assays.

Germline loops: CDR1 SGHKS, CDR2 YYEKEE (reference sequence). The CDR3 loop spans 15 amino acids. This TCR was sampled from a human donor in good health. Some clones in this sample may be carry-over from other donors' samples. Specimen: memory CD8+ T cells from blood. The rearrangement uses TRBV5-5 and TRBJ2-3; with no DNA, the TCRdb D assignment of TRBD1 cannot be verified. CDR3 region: CASSTGRTFPDTQYF.